A single sample is the source of the 21 T cell receptor beta chains below, sequenced in a study of metastatic and nonmetastatic thyroid tumors. Thyroid surgery was preceded by no treatment in any patient. TCRdb re-called clones from the PCR reads using MiXCR. Among about 69,000 clones listed, approximately 14% were seen once. The sequenced material came from blood. All receptors come from a male donor with papillary thyroid cancer or a benign thyroid nodule (not recorded which). Some clones in this sample may be carry-over from other donors' samples.

This clone was counted only a few times. DNA for the CDR3: TGTGCCATCAGTCCGACTAGCGGATACTACGAGCAGTACTTC. It codes for CAISPTSGYYEQYF. V usage is TRBV10-3 and J usage is TRBJ2-7, with 9 bases matching TRBD2. The CDR3 spans 14 residues. The V gene's germline CDR1 is ENHRY and CDR2 SYGVKD. J was trimmed by 3 bases and V by 5 bases; bases with no gene match: 5.

The V gene is TRBV27, the J gene TRBJ2-7; D is possibly TRBD1 or TRBD2 (5 bases each). The V end was cut by 5 bases, the J end by 7 bases, with 21 bases between. Germline V CDR1 and CDR2: MNHEY, SMNVEV (reference sequence). This CDR3 is built from 15 residues. CDR3 bases: TGTGCCAGCAGTCCCTTTTGGGGGAGTGGGTTAGAGCAGTACTTC. It yields the protein CASSPFWGSGLEQYF.

This clone appeared a few times. The chain is built from TRBV2 and TRBJ2-1; 7 bases are shared with TRBD2. J gave up 0 bases and V 4 bases, and 15 bases lay outside the gene matches. This CDR3 spans 19 amino acids. Germline CDR1 is SNHLY and CDR2 is FYNNEI. The CDR3 here is CASSGTSLEGISSYNEQFF. The CDR3 DNA sequence: TGTGCCAGCAGTGGGACTAGTCTGGAGGGTATAAGCTCCTACAATGAGCAGTTCTTC.

Ten or more counts support this clone. Other nucleotide sequences in the sample specify the same CDR3. The rearrangement links TRBV7-9 to TRBJ1-4; D call uncertain. Germline V gene sequence: CDR1 SEHNR, CDR2 FQNEAQ (reference sequence). The CDR3 is 14 amino acids. Deletions cut 5 bases from V and 5 bases from J, with 12 bases between. The CDR3 nucleotides read TGTGCCAGCAGCCACGACCACGGGAATGAAAAACTGTTTTTT. This sequence encodes CASSHDHGNEKLFF.

This clone was seen many times. This chain uses TRBV27 with TRBJ2-2; TRBD2 might be the D (5 bases). Germline V gene lookup returns CDR1 MNHEY and CDR2 SMNVEV (reference sequence). CDR3 length: 12 amino acids. Trimming shortened V by 6 bases and J by 6 bases, and 8 bases separated the two germline ends. For the CDR3, the DNA is TGTGCCAGCAGCCCGCGGGCCGGGGAGCTGTTTTTT. Its protein product is CASSPRAGELFF.

The chain combines TRBV5-4 with TRBJ1-1; 12 bases align to TRBD1. In germline, CDR1 is SGHNT, CDR2 YYREEE (reference sequence). This CDR3 contains 18 residues. Trimming at V came to 2 bases and at J to 1 base, leaving 9 bases not matched to a gene. CDR3 in amino acids: CASSLTKGTGGPNTEAFF. The CDR3 nucleotides read TGTGCCAGCAGCTTAACTAAGGGGACAGGGGGCCCGAACACTGAAGCTTTCTTT.

In its sample, this clone is medium-sized (0.01 to 0.1%). The V gene is TRBV6-2 or TRBV6-3, the J gene TRBJ1-2; TRBD1 aligns across 7 bases. Germline V gene data show CDR1 as MNHEY and CDR2 as SVGEGT. The CDR3 covers 16 residues. After removal of 2 bases from V and 2 bases from J, the junction contained 8 bases not matched to a gene. Written as DNA, the CDR3 is TGTGCCAGCAGTTACGACAGGGATGTTCTGAACTATGGCTACACCTTC. It codes for CASSYDRDVLNYGYTF.

The table lists this clone with many counts. This rearrangement joins TRBV29-1 to TRBJ2-1, with a weak D call TRBD1 (6 bases). This CDR3 comprises 12 residues. The V end was cut by 5 bases, the J end by 8 bases, with 13 bases between. Germline CDR1 SQVTM, CDR2 ANQGSEA. The CDR3 coding sequence is TGCAGCGTTCGACAGGTGGGCTATGAGCAGTTCTTC. This translates into CSVRQVGYEQFF.

This clone was recorded only once. A single base separates this from a much larger clone, so it may be a read error. V and J are TRBV7-6 and TRBJ1-4; 7 nucleotides match TRBD1. J was trimmed by 5 bases and V by 7 bases; bases with no gene match: 10. CDR3 length: 15 residues. Germline V gene lookup returns CDR1 SGHVS and CDR2 FNYEAQ. CDR3 protein: CASTYLGTVNEKLFF. CDR3 DNA sequence: TGTGCCAGCACCTATCTAGGGACAGTCAATGAAAAACTGTTTTTT.

This clone has more than one count but fewer than ten. Given a much more abundant clone one base away, this may be a read error. The chain couples TRBV29-1 to TRBJ2-7, with TRBD2 matching over 11 bases. The CDR3 runs 14 residues. Germline V gene sequence: CDR1 SQVTM, CDR2 ANQGSEA. J lost 0 bases, V lost 5 bases, and 3 bases had no gene match. CDR3 DNA: TGCAGCGTTTGTACTAGCGGGAGCTCCTACGAGCAGTACTTC. Translation gives CSVCTSGSSYEQYF.

This clone was picked up many times. The chain is built from TRBV14 and TRBJ2-1; 14 bases align to TRBD2. V was pared by 4 bases and J by 0 bases, with 2 bases of the junction left unmatched. The length of the CDR3 is 17 residues. The V gene's germline CDR1 is SGHDN and CDR2 FVKESK. The CDR3, as DNA: TGTGCCAGCAGCCCAGGGACTAGCGGGAGCTCCTACAATGAGCAGTTCTTC. Its protein product is CASSPGTSGSSYNEQFF.

The chain recombines TRBV29-1 with TRBJ2-3; 10 bases map to TRBD1. Trimming at V came to 6 bases and at J to 4 bases, leaving 7 bases not matched to a gene. The CDR3 totals 14 residues. Germline values: CDR1 SQVTM, CDR2 ANQGSEA. CDR3 amino acids: CSVNPGQGSDTQYF. CDR3 nucleotides: TGCAGCGTCAACCCGGGACAGGGGTCAGATACGCAGTATTTT.

Turning to this clone: This clone may be a read error of a much larger clone one base away. The chain uses TRBV29-1 and TRBJ2-5; D not resolved. The CDR3 is 10 amino acids. CDR1 is SQVTM, CDR2 ANQGSEA, per germline. The CDR3 DNA sequence: TGCAGCGTGGAGAGAGAGACCCAGTGCTTC. The encoded protein is CSVERETQCF.

This clone was observed many times. The rearrangement joins TRBV10-1 to TRBJ2-5, with 8 nucleotides matching TRBD2. V lost 6 bases and J lost 5; bases outside the gene matches: 5. Germline V CDR1 and CDR2: WNHNN, SYGVQD (reference sequence). CDR3 length: 13 amino acids. The CDR3 here is CASSESGSETQYF. The CDR3 DNA follows: TGCGCCAGCAGCGAGAGCGGGAGTGAGACCCAGTACTTC.

This clone was found many times. This chain links TRBV3-1 with TRBJ1-2; unclear D gene. The CDR3 is 11 residues long. V was cut by 3 bases and J by 4 bases, with 3 bases left in between. The germline CDR1 and CDR2 sequences are LGHDT and YNNKEL (reference sequence). The CDR3 coding sequence is TGTGCCAGCAGCCAGTCCTATGGCTACACCTTC. As protein: CASSQSYGYTF.

This clone came up many times. The rearrangement links TRBV7-2 to TRBJ2-3; D gene uncertain. V was cut by 2 bases and J by 4 bases, with 4 bases left in between. CDR1 and CDR2 (germline): SGHTA, FQGNSA. This CDR3 contains 12 residues. The CDR3 loop is CASSLSSDTQYF. The CDR3 DNA reads TGTGCCAGCAGCTTAAGTTCAGATACGCAGTATTTT.

This clone has a count of ten or more. The chain recombines TRBV7-2 with TRBJ2-1, with D unclear. The CDR3 runs 15 residues. CDR1 SGHTA and CDR2 FQGNSA come from the germline V gene. Trimming left V 2 bases short and J 1 base short, with 9 bases between. This CDR3 is CASSLSAESYNEQFF. DNA for the CDR3: TGTGCCAGCAGCTTATCGGCGGAGTCCTACAATGAGCAGTTCTTC.

Remarks on this clone: Given a much more abundant clone one base away, this may be a read error. The sample has other DNA sequences that encode this CDR3 too. This sequence joins TRBV7-6 and TRBJ2-1, with TRBD2 as a possible D gene (5 bases). The germline V and J ends were trimmed by 5 bases and 4 bases, with 15 bases remaining between them. Germline assignment: CDR1 SGHVS and CDR2 FNYEAQ. This CDR3 is built from 15 residues. DNA of the CDR3: TGTGCCAGCAGCCCAGATACCCGGGGTTACAATGAGCAGTTCTTC. It yields the protein CASSPDTRGYNEQFF.

This clone was detected ten times or more. The genes are TRBV10-3 and TRBJ1-5, with D possibly being TRBD1 (5 bases). This CDR3 comprises 18 residues. Germline values: CDR1 ENHRY, CDR2 SYGVKD. V lost 0 bases, J lost 0 bases, and 15 bases lay in between. CDR3 sequence reads: CAISESIWGTYSNQPQHF. The CDR3, as DNA: TGTGCCATCAGTGAGTCGATATGGGGGACGTATAGCAATCAGCCCCAGCATTTT.

This clone was counted at least ten times. The chain has TRBV5-1 and TRBJ2-7, with TRBD1 identical over 8 bases. Looked up from germline, CDR1 is SGHRS and CDR2 is YFSETQ. The CDR3 has 15 residues. V was pared by 3 bases and J by 5 bases, with 10 bases of the junction left unmatched. As DNA, the CDR3 is TGCGCCAGCAGCTATGAAGGAGACAGGGGTGACGAGCAGTACGTC. Its protein product is CASSYEGDRGDEQYV.

V gene TRBV5-4 combines with J gene TRBJ2-2; 11 bases are shared with TRBD1. The CDR3 spans 16 residues. The junction had 7 bases not matched to a gene; V was cut back by 5 bases and J by 4 bases. Germline assignment: CDR1 SGHNT and CDR2 YYREEE (reference sequence). The CDR3 here is CASRDPGQGGTGELFF. DNA for the CDR3: TGTGCCAGCAGGGACCCGGGACAGGGGGGCACCGGGGAGCTGTTTTTT.